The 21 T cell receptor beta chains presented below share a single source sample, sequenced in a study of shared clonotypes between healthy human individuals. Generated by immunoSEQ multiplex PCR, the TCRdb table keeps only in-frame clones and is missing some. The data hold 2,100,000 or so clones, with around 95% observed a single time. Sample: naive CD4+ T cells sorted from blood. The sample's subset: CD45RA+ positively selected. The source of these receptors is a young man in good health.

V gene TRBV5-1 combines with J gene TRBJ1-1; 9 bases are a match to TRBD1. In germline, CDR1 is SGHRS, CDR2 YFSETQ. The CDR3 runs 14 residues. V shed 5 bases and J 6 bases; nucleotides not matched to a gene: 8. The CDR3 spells CASSFSGTGSEAFF. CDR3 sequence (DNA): TGCGCCAGCAGTTTCTCCGGGACAGGGTCTGAAGCTTTCTTT.

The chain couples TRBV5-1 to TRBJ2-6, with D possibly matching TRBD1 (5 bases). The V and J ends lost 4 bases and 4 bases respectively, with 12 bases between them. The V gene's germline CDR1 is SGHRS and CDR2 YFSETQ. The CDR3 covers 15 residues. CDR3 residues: CASSIDSSGANVLTF. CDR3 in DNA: TGCGCCAGCAGCATCGACAGCTCCGGGGCCAACGTCCTGACTTTC.

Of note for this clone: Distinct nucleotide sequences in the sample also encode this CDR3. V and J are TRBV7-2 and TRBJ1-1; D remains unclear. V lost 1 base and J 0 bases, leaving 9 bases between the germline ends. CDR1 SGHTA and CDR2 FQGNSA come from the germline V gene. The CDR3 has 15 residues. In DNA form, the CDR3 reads TGTGCCAGCAGCTTAGTGGGAGGGATGAACACTGAAGCTTTCTTT. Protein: CASSLVGGMNTEAFF.

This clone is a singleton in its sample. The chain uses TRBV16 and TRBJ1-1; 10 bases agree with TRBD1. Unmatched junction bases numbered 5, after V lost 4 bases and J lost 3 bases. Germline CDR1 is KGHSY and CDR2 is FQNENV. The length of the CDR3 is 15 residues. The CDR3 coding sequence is TGTGCCAGCAGCCCCCGGACAGGGGGGCACACTGAAGCTTTCTTT. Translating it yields CASSPRTGGHTEAFF.

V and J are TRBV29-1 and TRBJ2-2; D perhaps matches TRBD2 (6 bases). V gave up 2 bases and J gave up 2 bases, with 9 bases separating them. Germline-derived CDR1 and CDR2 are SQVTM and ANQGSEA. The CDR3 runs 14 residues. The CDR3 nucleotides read TGCAGCGTTGAATGGGACTCAAACACCGGGGAGCTGTTTTTT. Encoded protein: CSVEWDSNTGELFF.

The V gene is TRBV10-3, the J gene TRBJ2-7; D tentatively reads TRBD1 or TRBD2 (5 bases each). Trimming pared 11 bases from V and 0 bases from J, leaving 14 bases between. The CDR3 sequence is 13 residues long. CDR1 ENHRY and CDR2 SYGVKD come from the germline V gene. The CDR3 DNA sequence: TGTGCCGTAACCGGGACCAGCTCCTACGAGCAGTACTTC. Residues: CAVTGTSSYEQYF.

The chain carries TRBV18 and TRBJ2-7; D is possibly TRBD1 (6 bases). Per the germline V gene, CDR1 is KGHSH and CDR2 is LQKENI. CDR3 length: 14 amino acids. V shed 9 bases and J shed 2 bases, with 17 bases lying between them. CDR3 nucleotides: TGTGCCAGTACACGGGCAGGGGAGACCTACGAGCAGTACTTC. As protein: CASTRAGETYEQYF.

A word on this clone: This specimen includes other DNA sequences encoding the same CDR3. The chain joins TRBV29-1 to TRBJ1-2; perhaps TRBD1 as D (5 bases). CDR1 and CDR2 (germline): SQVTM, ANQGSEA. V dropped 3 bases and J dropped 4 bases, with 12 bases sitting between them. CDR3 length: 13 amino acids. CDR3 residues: CSVEWGGGYGYTF. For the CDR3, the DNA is TGCAGCGTTGAGTGGGGCGGCGGCTATGGCTACACCTTC.

The CDR3, as DNA: TGTGCCAGCAGCACTCCTCAACCTGGCTATGGCTACACCTTC. It translates to CASSTPQPGYGYTF. The chain recombines TRBV5-4 with TRBJ1-2; the D is unclear. The CDR3 is made up of 14 amino acids. CDR1 SGHNT and CDR2 YYREEE come from the germline V gene (reference sequence). Trimming pared 4 bases from V and 4 bases from J, leaving 14 bases between. The complete variable domain, with remaining parts taken from reference TRBV5-4 and TRBJ1-2, reads ETGVTQSPTHLIKTRGQQVTLRCSSQSGHNTVSWYQQALGQGPQFIFQYYREEENGRGNFPPRFSGLQFPNYSSELNVNALELDDSALYLCASSTPQPGYGYTFGSGTRLTVV.

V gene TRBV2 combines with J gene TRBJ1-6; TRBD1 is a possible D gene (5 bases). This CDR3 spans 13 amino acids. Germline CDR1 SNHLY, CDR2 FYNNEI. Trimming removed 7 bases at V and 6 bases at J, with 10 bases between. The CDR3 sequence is CASNLGLNSPLHF. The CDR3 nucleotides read TGTGCCAGCAATCTGGGGCTTAATTCACCCCTCCACTTT.

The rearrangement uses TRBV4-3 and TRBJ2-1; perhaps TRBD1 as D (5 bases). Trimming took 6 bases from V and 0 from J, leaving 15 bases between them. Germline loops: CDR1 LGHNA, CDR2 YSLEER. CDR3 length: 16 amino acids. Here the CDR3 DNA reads TGCGCCAGCAGTCTGAGTAGGGGTAGCTCCTACAATGAGCAGTTCTTC. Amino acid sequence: CASSLSRGSSYNEQFF.

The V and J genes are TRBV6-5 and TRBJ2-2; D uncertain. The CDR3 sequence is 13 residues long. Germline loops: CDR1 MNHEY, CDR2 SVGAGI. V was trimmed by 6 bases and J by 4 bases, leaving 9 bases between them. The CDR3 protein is CASSPRPTGELFF. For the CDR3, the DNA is TGTGCCAGCAGCCCCCGGCCCACCGGGGAGCTGTTTTTT.

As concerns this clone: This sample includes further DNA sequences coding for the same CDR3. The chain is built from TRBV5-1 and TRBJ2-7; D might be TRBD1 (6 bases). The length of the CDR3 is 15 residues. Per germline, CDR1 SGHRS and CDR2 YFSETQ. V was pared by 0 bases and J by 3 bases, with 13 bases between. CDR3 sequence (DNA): TGCGCCAGCAGCTTGGAACAGGGTGGGAGCTACGAGCAGTACTTC. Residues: CASSLEQGGSYEQYF. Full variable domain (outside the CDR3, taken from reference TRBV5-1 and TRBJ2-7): KAGVTQTPRYLIKTRGQQVTLSCSPISGHRSVSWYQQTPGQGLQFLFEYFSETQRNKGNFPGRFSGRQFSNSRSEMNVSTLELGDSALYLCASSLEQGGSYEQYFGPGTRLTVT.

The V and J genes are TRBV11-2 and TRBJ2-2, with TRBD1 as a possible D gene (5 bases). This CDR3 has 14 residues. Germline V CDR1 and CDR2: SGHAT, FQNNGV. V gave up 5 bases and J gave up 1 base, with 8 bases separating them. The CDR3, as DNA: TGTGCCAGCAGCCCAGGACAGAACACCGGGGAGCTGTTTTTT. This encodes CASSPGQNTGELFF.

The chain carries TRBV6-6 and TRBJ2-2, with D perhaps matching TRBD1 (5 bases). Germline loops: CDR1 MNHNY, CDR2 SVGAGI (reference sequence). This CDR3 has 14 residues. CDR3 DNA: TGTGCTACGCAGGGTAGCATGAACACCGGGGAGCTGTTTTTT. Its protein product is CATQGSMNTGELFF.

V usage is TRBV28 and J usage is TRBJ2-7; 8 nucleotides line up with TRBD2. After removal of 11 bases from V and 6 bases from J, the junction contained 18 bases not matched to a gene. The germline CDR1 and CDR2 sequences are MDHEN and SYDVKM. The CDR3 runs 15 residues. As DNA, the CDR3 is TGTGCCGCCTCTGCTGTAGCGGGGACCCCCCTCGAGCAGTACTTC. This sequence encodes CAASAVAGTPLEQYF.

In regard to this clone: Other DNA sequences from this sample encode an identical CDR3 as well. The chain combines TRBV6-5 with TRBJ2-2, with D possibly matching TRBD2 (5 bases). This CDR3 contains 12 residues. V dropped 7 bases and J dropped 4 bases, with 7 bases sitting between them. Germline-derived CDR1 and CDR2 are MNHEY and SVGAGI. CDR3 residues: CASKRSTGELFF. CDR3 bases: TGTGCCAGCAAGCGGTCCACCGGGGAGCTGTTTTTT.

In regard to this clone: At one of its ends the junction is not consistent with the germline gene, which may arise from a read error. This chain's CDR3 is CAWSKDLTGESF. In nucleotides, the CDR3 is TGTGCCTGGAGTAAGGACCTGACAGGCGAGAGCTTC. The chain is built from TRBV30 and TRBJ1-2; weak D call: TRBD1 (6 bases). The CDR3 has 12 residues. From germline, CDR1 is GTSNPN and CDR2 SVGIG (reference sequence).

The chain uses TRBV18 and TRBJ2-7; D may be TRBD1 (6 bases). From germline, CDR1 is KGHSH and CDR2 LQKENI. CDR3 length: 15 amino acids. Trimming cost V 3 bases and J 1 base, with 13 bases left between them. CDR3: CASSPTGSPSYEQYF. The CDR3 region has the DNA TGTGCCAGCTCACCCACAGGGAGTCCTTCCTACGAGCAGTACTTC.

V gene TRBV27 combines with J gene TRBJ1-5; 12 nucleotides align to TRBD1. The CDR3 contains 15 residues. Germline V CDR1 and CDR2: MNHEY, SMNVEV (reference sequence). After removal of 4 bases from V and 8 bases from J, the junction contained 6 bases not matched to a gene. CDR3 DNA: TGTGCCAGCAGTTCGGGACAGGGGGCGGTCAAGCCCCAGCATTTT. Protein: CASSSGQGAVKPQHF.

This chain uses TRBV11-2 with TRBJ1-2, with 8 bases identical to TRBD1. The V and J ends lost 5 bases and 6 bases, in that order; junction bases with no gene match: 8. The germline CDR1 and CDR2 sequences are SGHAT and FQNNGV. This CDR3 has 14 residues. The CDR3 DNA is TGTGCCAGCAGCGCCGGACAGGGAGGGGATGGCTACACCTTC. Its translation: CASSAGQGGDGYTF.